This note documents a single T cell receptor beta chain sequence. V was clipped by 0 bases and J by 5 bases, with 6 bases between them. The germline gives CDR1 SGHDT, CDR2 YYEEEE. The CDR3 length is 12 residues. The sample originates from a study of blood T cell repertoires in COVID-19. Looking at the study overall: PBMCs, B-cell-depleted T cells, or T cells provided the cDNA or gDNA that made up the material.

Sequencing used immunoSEQ multiplex PCR; TCRdb keeps in-frame clones, though not all of them. The profile covers approximately 76,000 clones, with roughly 89% appearing a single time and around 7.9% taken by the ten largest. The source is a man aged 30 to 45 with acute or convalescent COVID-19. V gene TRBV5-6 combines with J gene TRBJ2-7; the D gene is possibly TRBD1 (5 bases). Specimen: peripheral blood. CDR3 in DNA: TGTGCCAGCAGCTTGGGGGGCCACGAGCAGTACTTC. As protein: CASSLGGHEQYF.